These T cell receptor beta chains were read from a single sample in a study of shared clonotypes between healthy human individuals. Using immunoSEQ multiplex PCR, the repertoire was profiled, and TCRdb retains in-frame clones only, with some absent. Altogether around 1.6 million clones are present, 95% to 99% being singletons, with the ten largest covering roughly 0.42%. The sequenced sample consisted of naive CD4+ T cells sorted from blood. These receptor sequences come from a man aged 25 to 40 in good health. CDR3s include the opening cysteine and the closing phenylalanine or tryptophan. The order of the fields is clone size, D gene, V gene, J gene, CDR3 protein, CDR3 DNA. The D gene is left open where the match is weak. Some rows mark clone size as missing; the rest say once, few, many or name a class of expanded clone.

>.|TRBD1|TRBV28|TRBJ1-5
CASSFGQALFQPQHF
TGTGCCAGCAGTTTCGGACAGGCCCTTTTTCAGCCCCAGCATTTT
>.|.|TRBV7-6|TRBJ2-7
CASSRGRVAEQYF
TGTGCCAGCAGCAGAGGCAGGGTAGCCGAGCAGTACTTC
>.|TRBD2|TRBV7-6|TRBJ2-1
CASSLIVAGGRNEQFF
TGTGCCAGCAGCTTAATCGTAGCGGGAGGGCGTAATGAGCAGTTCTTC
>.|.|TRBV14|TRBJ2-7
CASSQDYPTRGSPYEQYF
TGTGCCAGCAGCCAAGATTACCCCACCCGGGGGTCCCCCTACGAGCAGTACTTC
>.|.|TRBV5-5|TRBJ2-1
CASSFRTGNYNEQFF
TGTGCCAGCAGCTTTAGGACGGGGAACTACAATGAGCAGTTCTTC
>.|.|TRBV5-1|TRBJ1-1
CASSFRADTEAFF
TGCGCCAGCAGCTTTCGGGCGGACACTGAAGCTTTCTTT
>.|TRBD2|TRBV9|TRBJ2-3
CASSFGTSVDTQYF
TGTGCCAGCAGCTTTGGGACTAGCGTAGATACGCAGTATTTT
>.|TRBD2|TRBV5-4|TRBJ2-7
CASSAFGLAALKEQYF
TGTGCCAGCAGCGCATTCGGACTAGCGGCCCTCAAAGAGCAGTACTTC
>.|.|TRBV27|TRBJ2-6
CASSFTTGPGANVLTF
TGTGCCAGCAGTTTCACAACAGGTCCTGGGGCCAACGTCCTGACTTTC
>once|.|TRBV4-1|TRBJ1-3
CASSQGSQGSSGNTIYF
TGCGCCAGCAGCCAAGGATCTCAGGGTAGCTCTGGAAACACCATATATTTT
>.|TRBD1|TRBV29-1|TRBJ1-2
CSVRSGTANYGYTF
TGCAGCGTCCGTTCCGGGACAGCTAACTATGGCTACACCTTC
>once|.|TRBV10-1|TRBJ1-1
CASSHRERTEAFF
TGCGCCAGCAGTCACAGGGAACGAACTGAAGCTTTCTTT
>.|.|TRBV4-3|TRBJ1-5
CASSHPRQINGNQPQHF
TGCGCCAGCAGCCATCCCCGGCAGATCAATGGCAATCAGCCCCAGCATTTT
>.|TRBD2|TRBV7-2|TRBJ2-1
CASSLRLAGGWSSYNEQFF
TGTGCCAGCAGCTTAAGGTTAGCGGGAGGGTGGAGCTCCTACAATGAGCAGTTCTTC
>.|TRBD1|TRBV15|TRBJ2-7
CATTPRTGGYEQYF
TGTGCCACCACCCCACGGACAGGGGGGTACGAGCAGTACTTC
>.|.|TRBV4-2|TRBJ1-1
CASSQEEGRFEAFF
TGTGCCAGCAGCCAAGAAGAGGGGAGGTTTGAAGCTTTCTTT
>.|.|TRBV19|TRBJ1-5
CASRGGTSYSNQPQHF
TGTGCCAGTAGAGGCGGGACAAGTTATAGCAATCAGCCCCAGCATTTT
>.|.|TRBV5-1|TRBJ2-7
CASSFDSGSYEQYF
TGCGCCAGCAGCTTTGATAGCGGTTCCTACGAGCAGTACTTC
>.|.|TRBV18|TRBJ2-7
CASSPLDVLSYEQYF
TGTGCCAGCTCACCCTTGGACGTCTTGTCCTACGAGCAGTACTTC
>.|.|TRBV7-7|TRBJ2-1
CASSTGLVNEQFF
TGTGCCAGCAGCACGGGACTTGTCAATGAGCAGTTCTTC
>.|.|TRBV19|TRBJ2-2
CASSIRGVTGELFF
TGTGCCAGTAGTATAAGGGGGGTTACCGGGGAGCTGTTTTTT
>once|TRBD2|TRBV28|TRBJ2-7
CASSLQLAGGYEQYF
TGTGCCAGCAGTTTACAACTAGCGGGAGGATACGAGCAGTACTTC
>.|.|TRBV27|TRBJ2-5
CASSFSRQETQYF
TGTGCCAGCAGTTTTTCGAGACAAGAGACCCAGTACTTC
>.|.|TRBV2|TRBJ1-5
CASSGGQPQHF
TGTGCCAGCAGTGGGGGTCAGCCCCAGCATTTT
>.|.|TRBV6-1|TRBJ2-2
CASSPTDRNTGELFF
TGTGCCAGCAGCCCCACGGACAGGAACACCGGGGAGCTGTTTTTT
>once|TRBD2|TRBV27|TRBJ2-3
CASSLLGSSGRNTQYF
TGTGCCAGCAGTTTATTGGGTTCTAGCGGGAGGAATACGCAGTATTTT
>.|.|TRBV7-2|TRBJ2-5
CASSSGRETQYF
TGTGCCAGCAGCTCAGGGAGAGAGACCCAGTACTTC
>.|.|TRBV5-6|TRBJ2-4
CASSLRSGHQAKNIQYF
TGTGCCAGCAGCTTGAGGTCGGGACACCAAGCCAAAAACATTCAGTACTTC
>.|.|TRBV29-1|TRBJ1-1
CSADRNTEAFF
TGCAGCGCCGACCGGAACACTGAAGCTTTCTTT
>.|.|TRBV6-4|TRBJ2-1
CASSLESSSYNEQFF
TGTGCCAGCTCTTTGGAAAGCTCCTCCTACAATGAGCAGTTCTTC
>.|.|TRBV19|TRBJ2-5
CASSSSTSFPETQYF
TGTGCCAGTAGTTCCTCCACGTCGTTCCCAGAGACCCAGTACTTC
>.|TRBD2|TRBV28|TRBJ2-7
CATRTSGRYEQYF
TGTGCCACCAGGACTAGCGGGAGGTACGAGCAGTACTTC
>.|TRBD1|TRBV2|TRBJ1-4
CASSEALQGQVEEKLFF
TGTGCCAGCAGTGAAGCGCTACAGGGGCAGGTAGAAGAAAAACTGTTTTTT
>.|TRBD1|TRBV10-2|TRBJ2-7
CASRFRLGQGSYEQYF
TGCGCCAGCAGGTTTCGACTAGGACAGGGGTCCTACGAGCAGTACTTC
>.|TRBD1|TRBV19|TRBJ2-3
CASKPGQGPDTQYF
TGTGCCAGTAAGCCGGGACAGGGTCCAGATACGCAGTATTTT
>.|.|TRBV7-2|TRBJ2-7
CASSFDSPNEQYF
TGTGCCAGCAGCTTCGACTCCCCCAACGAGCAGTACTTC
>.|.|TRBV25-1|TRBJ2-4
CASSEAGTQGGIQYF
TGTGCCAGCAGTGAGGCCGGGACCCAAGGGGGCATTCAGTACTTC
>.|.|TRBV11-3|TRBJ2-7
CASSLVPGVSNEQYF
TGTGCCAGCAGCTTAGTACCAGGGGTATCCAACGAGCAGTACTTC
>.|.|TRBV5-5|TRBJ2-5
CASSTQWDVETQYF
TGTGCCAGCAGCACGCAATGGGATGTGGAGACCCAGTACTTC
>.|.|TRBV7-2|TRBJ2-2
CASSSPHSNTGELFF
TGTGCCAGCAGCTCCCCGCACTCGAACACCGGGGAGCTGTTTTTT
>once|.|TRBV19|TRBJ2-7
CASRTGPPGEQYF
TGTGCCAGTAGGACGGGCCCGCCAGGCGAGCAGTACTTC
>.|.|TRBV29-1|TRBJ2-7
CSVVTPGREQYF
TGCAGCGTTGTAACCCCCGGGCGCGAGCAGTACTTC
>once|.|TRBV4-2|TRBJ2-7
CASSQVDRYEQYF
TGTGCCAGCAGCCAAGTGGACCGTTACGAGCAGTACTTC
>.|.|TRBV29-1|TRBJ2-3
CSADLVGSF
TGCAGCGCGGACCTCGTGGGGTCTTTT
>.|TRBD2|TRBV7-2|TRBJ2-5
CASSLAGVSGNSALYF
TGTGCCAGCAGCTTAGCGGGGGTTAGCGGGAACTCGGCCCTGTACTTC